This TCR beta chain was captured in a study of response to subunit inactivated influenza vaccine. Overall study findings and caveats: Every seasonal influenza vaccination brings in few new T cells, the authors suggested.

V was cut by 5 bases and J by 0 bases, with 10 bases left in between. The CDR3 spans 14 residues. One entry per CDR3 protein results from TCRdb running MiXCR on the RT-PCR reads. The table lists under 200,000 distinct CDR3 sequences, about 10% of them singletons. This clonotype was recorded a few times. The antigen remains unidentified. This receptor was taken from a man aged 45 to 70 who received an inactivated influenza vaccine. The chain couples TRBV12-3 or TRBV12-4 to TRBJ1-2; no reliable D call. The starting material was CD8+ T cells sorted from PBMCs, obtained about 24 months after vaccination. The CDR3 is CASSPDGANYGYTF. CDR3 bases: TGTGCCAGCAGTCCCGACGGAGCTAACTATGGCTACACCTTC.